The T cell receptor beta chain under discussion was sequenced for a study of molecular identifiers for immune sequencing clone quantification. Study results and limitations: Identical barcode-sharing TCR molecules could lead to underestimated sizes for highly expanded clones.

Germline V gives CDR1 SNHLY, CDR2 FYNNEI. The CDR3 extends over 11 amino acids. V lost 5 bases to trimming and J lost 7 bases, with 5 bases between them. Worth noting for this clonotype: Its antigen is unidentified.

A CD8+CD4-CCR7+CD45RA+ gate was used to sort naive CD8 T cells. TCRdb reanalysed the PCR reads using MiXCR and keeps one entry per CDR3 protein. The data show approximately 320,000 distinct CDR3 sequences, with about a quarter seen just once and roughly 0.7% held by the top ten. Sample: naive CD8+ T cells from blood, with Jurkat cell RNA spiked in. Subset here: FACS-sorted CD8+CD4-CCR7+CD45RA+ naive T cells. This rearrangement joins TRBV2 to TRBJ2-2; D is undetermined. The clonotype comes from a human donor in good health. Some libraries in this study had Jurkat cell RNA spiked in. This CDR3 reads CASSRVGELFF. In DNA, the CDR3 is TGTGCCAGCAGTCGGGTCGGGGAGCTGTTTTTT. The variable domain in full, completed from reference TRBV2 and TRBJ2-2, reads EPEVTQTPSHQVTQMGQEVILRCVPISNHLYFYWYRQILGQKVEFLVSFYNNEISEKSEIFDDQFSVERPDGSNFTLKIRSTKLEDSAMYFCASSRVGELFFGEGSRLTVL.